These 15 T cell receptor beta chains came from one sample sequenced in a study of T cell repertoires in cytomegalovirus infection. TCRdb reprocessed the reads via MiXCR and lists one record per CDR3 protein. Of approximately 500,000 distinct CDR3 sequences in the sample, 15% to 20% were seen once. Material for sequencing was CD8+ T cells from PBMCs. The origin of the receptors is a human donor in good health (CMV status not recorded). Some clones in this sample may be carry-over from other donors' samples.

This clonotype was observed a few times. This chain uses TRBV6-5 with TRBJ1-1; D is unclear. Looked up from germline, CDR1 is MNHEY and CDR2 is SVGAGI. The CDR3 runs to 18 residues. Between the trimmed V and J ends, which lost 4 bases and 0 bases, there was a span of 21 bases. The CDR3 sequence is CASSSTRASTAMNTEAFF. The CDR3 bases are TGTGCCAGCAGTTCCACTAGGGCCTCCACGGCGATGAACACTGAAGCTTTCTTT.

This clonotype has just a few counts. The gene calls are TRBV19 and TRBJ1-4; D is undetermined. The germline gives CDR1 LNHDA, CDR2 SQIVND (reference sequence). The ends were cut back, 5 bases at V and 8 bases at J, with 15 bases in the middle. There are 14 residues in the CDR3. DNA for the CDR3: TGTGCCAGTAGTCGCGGGGAACAAGCCGAAAAACTGTTTTTT. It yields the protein CASSRGEQAEKLFF.

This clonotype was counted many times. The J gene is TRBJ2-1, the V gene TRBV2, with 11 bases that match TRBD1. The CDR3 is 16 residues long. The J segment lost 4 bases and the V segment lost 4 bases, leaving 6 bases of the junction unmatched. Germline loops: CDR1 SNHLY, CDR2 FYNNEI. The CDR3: CASSARTGGMYNEQFF. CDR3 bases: TGTGCCAGCAGTGCCCGGACAGGGGGCATGTACAATGAGCAGTTCTTC.

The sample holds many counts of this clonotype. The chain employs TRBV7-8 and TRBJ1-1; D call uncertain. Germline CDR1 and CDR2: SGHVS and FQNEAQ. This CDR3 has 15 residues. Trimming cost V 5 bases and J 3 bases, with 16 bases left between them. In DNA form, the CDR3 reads TGTGCCAGCAGCCCTGCTGGGGAAGTTGACACTGAAGCTTTCTTT. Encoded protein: CASSPAGEVDTEAFF.

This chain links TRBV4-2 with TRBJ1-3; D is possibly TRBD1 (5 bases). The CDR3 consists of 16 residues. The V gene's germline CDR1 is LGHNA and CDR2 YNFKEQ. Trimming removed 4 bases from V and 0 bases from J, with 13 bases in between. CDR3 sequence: CASSPLGRSSGNTIYF. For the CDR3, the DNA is TGTGCCAGCAGCCCTCTGGGGCGGAGCTCTGGAAACACCATATATTTT.

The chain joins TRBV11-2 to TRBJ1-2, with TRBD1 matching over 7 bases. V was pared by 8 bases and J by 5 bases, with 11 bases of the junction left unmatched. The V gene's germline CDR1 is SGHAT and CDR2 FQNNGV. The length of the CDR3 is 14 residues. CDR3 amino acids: CASGAGQASYGYTF. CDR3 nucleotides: TGTGCCAGCGGCGCCGGACAGGCATCATATGGCTACACCTTC.

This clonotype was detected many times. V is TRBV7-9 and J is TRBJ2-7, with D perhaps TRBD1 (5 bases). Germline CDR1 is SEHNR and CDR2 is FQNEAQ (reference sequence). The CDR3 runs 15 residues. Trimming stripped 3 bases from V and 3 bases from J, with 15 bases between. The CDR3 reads CASSFFAGLGYEQYF. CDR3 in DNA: TGTGCCAGCAGCTTTTTCGCAGGGTTGGGCTACGAGCAGTACTTC.

CDR3 nucleotides: TGTGCCAGCAGCTTAGGCGGCGGGGGGCGGGAGACCCAGTACTTC. Protein sequence: CASSLGGGGRETQYF. This rearrangement joins TRBV13 to TRBJ2-5, with TRBD2 matching over 8 bases. Germline trimming cut 0 bases from V and 5 bases from J; bases unmatched to any gene: 5. CDR3 length equals 15 residues. Germline V lookup: CDR1 PRHDT, CDR2 FYEKMQ (reference sequence).

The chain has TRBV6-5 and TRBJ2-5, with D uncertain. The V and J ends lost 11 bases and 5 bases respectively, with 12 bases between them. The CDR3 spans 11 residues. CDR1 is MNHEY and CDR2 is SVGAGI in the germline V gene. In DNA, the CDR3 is TGTGCCTCCTCGGCGGCGGAGACCCAGTACTTC. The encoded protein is CASSAAETQYF.

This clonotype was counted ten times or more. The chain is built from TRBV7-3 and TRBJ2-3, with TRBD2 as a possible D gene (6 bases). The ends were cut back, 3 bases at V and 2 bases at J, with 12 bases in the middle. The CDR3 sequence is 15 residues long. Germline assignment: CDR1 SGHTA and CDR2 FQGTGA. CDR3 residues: CASSFRRGSTDTQYF. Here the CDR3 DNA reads TGTGCCAGCAGCTTTCGGCGGGGTTCCACAGATACGCAGTATTTT.

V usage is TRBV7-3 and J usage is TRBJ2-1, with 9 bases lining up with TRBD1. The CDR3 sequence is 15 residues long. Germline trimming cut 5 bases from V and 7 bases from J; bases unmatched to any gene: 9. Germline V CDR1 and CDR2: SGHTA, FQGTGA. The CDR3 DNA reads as TGTGCCAGCAGCCATACAGGGGGCGCATTAAATGAGCAGTTCTTC. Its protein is CASSHTGGALNEQFF.

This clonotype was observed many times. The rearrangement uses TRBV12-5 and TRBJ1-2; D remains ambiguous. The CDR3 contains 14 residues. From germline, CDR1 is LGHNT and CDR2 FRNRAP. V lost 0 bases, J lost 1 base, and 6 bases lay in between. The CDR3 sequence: CASGLVGGNYGYTF. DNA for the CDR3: TGTGCTAGTGGTTTGGTTGGCGGTAACTATGGCTACACCTTC.

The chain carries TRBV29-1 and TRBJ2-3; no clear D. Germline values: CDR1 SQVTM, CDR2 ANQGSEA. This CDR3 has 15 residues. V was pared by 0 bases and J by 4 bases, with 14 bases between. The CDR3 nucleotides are TGCAGCGTTGAAGACCAACTCCGATTCGCAGATACGCAGTATTTT. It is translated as CSVEDQLRFADTQYF.

Here the CDR3 DNA reads TGTGCCATCAGTGTGGACACCGGGGAGCTGTTTTTT. Translated, it gives CAISVDTGELFF. The chain employs TRBV10-3 and TRBJ2-2; D is uncertain. CDR1 ENHRY and CDR2 SYGVKD come from the germline V gene. The V gene lost 4 bases and the J gene lost 3 bases, with 3 bases spanning the gap. This CDR3 has 12 residues.

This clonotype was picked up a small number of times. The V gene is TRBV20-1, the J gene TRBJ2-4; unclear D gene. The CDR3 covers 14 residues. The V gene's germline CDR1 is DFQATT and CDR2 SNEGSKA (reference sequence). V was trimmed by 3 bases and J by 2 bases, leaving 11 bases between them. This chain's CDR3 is CSASGRISKNIQYF. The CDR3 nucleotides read TGCAGTGCTAGTGGACGTATTTCCAAAAACATTCAGTACTTC.